A selection of T cell receptor beta chains follows, all from one sample in a study of identical twins. TCRdb reprocessed the 5' RACE reads with MiXCR, giving one entry per CDR3 protein. Here the sample spans roughly 200,000 distinct CDR3 sequences, under 10% being singletons. The sample was also linked to a second study, of yellow fever vaccine responses in identical twins.

The specimen sequenced was memory (CD45RO+) T cells sorted from blood. The receptor source for this set is a woman under 30 in good health. Each CDR3 is given with its conserved first and last residue. The order of the fields is clone size, V gene, J gene, D gene, CDR3 DNA, CDR3 protein. A D gene is named only where the DNA matches it firmly. Clone size is not always given. Where it is, it says once, few, many or a class for expanded clones.

few	TRBV2	TRBJ2-3	TRBD1	TGTGCCAGCACCAGAAGGGGGCTATTGAGCACAGATACGCAGTATTTT	CASTRRGLLSTDTQYF
NA	TRBV19	TRBJ1-2	NA	TGTGCCAGTAGATACAGGGACTATGGCTACACCTTC	CASRYRDYGYTF
many	TRBV29-1	TRBJ2-5	TRBD1	TGCAGCGTACGAAAACAAGGACAGGGGGCGAGAGAGACCCAGTACTTC	CSVRKQGQGARETQYF
NA	TRBV11-2	TRBJ2-1	TRBD2	TGTGCCAGCAGCTTAGTGGTTAGCGGGGCCTACAATGAGCAGTTCTTC	CASSLVVSGAYNEQFF
few	TRBV5-1	TRBJ2-1	TRBD1	TGCGCCAGCAGTTTCAGGGGGAGCTACAATGAGCAGTTCTTC	CASSFRGSYNEQFF
many	TRBV7-2	TRBJ2-1	NA	TGTGCCAGCAGCTTAAGAACAGGGAGCTCCTACAATGAGCAGTTCTTC	CASSLRTGSSYNEQFF
many	TRBV6-1	TRBJ1-6	NA	TGTGCCAGCAGTCCTGGACAGCTAGATAATTCACCCCTCCACTTT	CASSPGQLDNSPLHF
NA	TRBV7-9	TRBJ1-2	TRBD1	TGTGCCAGCAGCCACGGGGACAGCCCCTATGGCTACACCTTC	CASSHGDSPYGYTF
many	TRBV20-1	TRBJ1-2	NA	TGCAGTGCTAGAGGTTACAGTTCTAACTATGGCTACACCTTC	CSARGYSSNYGYTF
many	TRBV5-6	TRBJ2-1	TRBD2	TGTGCCAGCAGCTTACGGCCTAGCGGGAGTTGGGGCTCCTACAATGAGCAGTTCTTC	CASSLRPSGSWGSYNEQFF
many	TRBV29-1	TRBJ2-2	NA	TGCAGCGTTGAAGGTCTTGGGGGATCAAAGTCCGGGGAGCTGTTTTTT	CSVEGLGGSKSGELFF
many	TRBV3-1	TRBJ2-3	TRBD2	TGTGCCAGTAGTCCGGGGACTAGCGGCACAGATACGCAGTATTTT	CASSPGTSGTDTQYF
NA	TRBV27	TRBJ1-2	TRBD1	TGTGCCAGTTTAGGGCAGGGGGGGTTTGGCTACACCTTC	CASLGQGGFGYTF
NA	TRBV12-3/TRBV12-4	TRBJ2-5	TRBD2	TGTGCCAGCAGTCTCGGACTAGCGGGAGCGGCCCAGTACTTC	CASSLGLAGAAQYF
NA	TRBV7-2	TRBJ1-1	TRBD1	TGTGCCAGCAGCGACTCGACAGGGCCCAACACTGAAGCTTTCTTT	CASSDSTGPNTEAFF
many	TRBV2	TRBJ2-3	TRBD1	TGTGCCAGCTCGTCGACAGGGTATCGAGATACGCAGTATTTT	CASSSTGYRDTQYF
many	TRBV15	TRBJ2-1	NA	TGTGCCACCAGCAGAGGTTCCACCTACAATGAGCAGTTCTTC	CATSRGSTYNEQFF
few	TRBV5-1	TRBJ2-2	NA	TGCGCCAGCAGCCCGGACAGACCTAACACCGGGGAGCTGTTTTTT	CASSPDRPNTGELFF
NA	TRBV5-6	TRBJ2-1	NA	TGTGCCAGCAGCTTGCCGGGGGGCGATGAGCAGTTCTTC	CASSLPGGDEQFF
many	TRBV7-9	TRBJ1-4	NA	TGTGCCAGCAGCTCCGCATCCGAGACAAGGCTATTT	CASSSASETRLF
few	TRBV20-1	TRBJ2-1	TRBD2	TGCAGTGCTTTTAGCGGGACGGGCAATGAGCAGTTCTTC	CSAFSGTGNEQFF
NA	TRBV27	TRBJ2-1	TRBD1	TGTGCCAGCACCCCGGGACAGGGCAATGAGCAGTTCTTC	CASTPGQGNEQFF
few	TRBV3-1	TRBJ2-1	TRBD2	TGTGCCAGCAGCCGGCCACTAGCGGGACGTTACAATGAGCAGTTCTTC	CASSRPLAGRYNEQFF
NA	TRBV5-1	TRBJ2-7	TRBD2	TGCGCCAGCAGCTTGTCCGGGTTGGGGAGGGTGGTGCCCTACGAGCAGTACTTC	CASSLSGLGRVVPYEQYF
few	TRBV4-1	TRBJ2-3	NA	TGCGCCAGCAGCCCTTCCCAGGGGAGAGATACGCAGTATTTT	CASSPSQGRDTQYF
few	TRBV2	TRBJ2-7	TRBD1	TGTGCCAGCAGTGCCGACAGGGGGCCGCACGAGCAGTACTTC	CASSADRGPHEQYF
many	TRBV7-9	TRBJ2-6	NA	TGTGCCAGCAGCTTAGAGTCACAGGTCCTGACTTTC	CASSLESQVLTF
NA	TRBV5-6	TRBJ2-3	NA	TGTGCCAGCAGCTTCGTGGGCCAAACAGATACGCAGTATTTT	CASSFVGQTDTQYF
many	TRBV2	TRBJ2-3	TRBD1	TGTGCCAGCAGTGAAGTAGGGACAGACGGAGATACGCAGTATTTT	CASSEVGTDGDTQYF
NA	TRBV13	TRBJ1-1	TRBD1	TGTGCCAGCAGCCGCTCCAGGGGGGACACTGAAGCTTTCTTT	CASSRSRGDTEAFF
many	TRBV7-3	TRBJ2-3	NA	TGTGCCAGCAGCTCTCAAACCACAGATACGCAGTATTTT	CASSSQTTDTQYF
few	TRBV11-2	TRBJ1-2	NA	TGTGCCAGCAGCGACCCGGCCCCAGGCTATGGCTACACCTTC	CASSDPAPGYGYTF
NA	TRBV20-1	TRBJ2-3	TRBD2	TGCAGTGCTAGAGATCCCGCTAGCGGGAGGGATACGCAGTATTTT	CSARDPASGRDTQYF
few	TRBV7-2	TRBJ2-5	NA	TGTGCCAGCAGCTTAGGGGGGGATCGAGAGACCCAGTACTTC	CASSLGGDRETQYF
many	TRBV7-2	TRBJ2-1	NA	TGTGCCAGCAGCCCTAGCCCTCTCAATGAGCAGTTCTTC	CASSPSPLNEQFF
many	TRBV20-1	TRBJ1-4	TRBD1	TGCAGTGCTAGCAACAGGGGGCAGGCAACTAATGAAAAACTGTTTTTT	CSASNRGQATNEKLFF
few	TRBV28	TRBJ2-7	NA	TGTGCCAGCACCAAAACGTTCCAGGGGTACGAGCAGTACTTC	CASTKTFQGYEQYF
few	TRBV5-1	TRBJ2-1	NA	TGCGCCAGCAGCTTTTTGGGGGACAATGAGCAGTTCTTC	CASSFLGDNEQFF
many	TRBV4-2	TRBJ2-3	TRBD2	TGTGCCAGCAGCCAAGAAGTCGGACTAGCGACCCGAGGAGATACGCAGTATTTT	CASSQEVGLATRGDTQYF
many	TRBV5-6	TRBJ2-5	NA	TGTGCCAGCAGCTTAGGTTTCAAACGAGAGACCCAGTACTTC	CASSLGFKRETQYF
few	TRBV6-2/TRBV6-3	TRBJ2-2	NA	TGTGCCAGCAGTTACCTCCGAAACACCGGGGAGCTGTTTTTT	CASSYLRNTGELFF
few	TRBV15	TRBJ2-7	NA	TGTGCCACCAGCAGAGATAGGGGGGTAGCCTACGAGCAGTACTTC	CATSRDRGVAYEQYF
few	TRBV7-3	TRBJ2-2	NA	TGTGCCAGCAGCTCTCAAGCAGGGACCACCGGGGAGCTGTTTTTT	CASSSQAGTTGELFF
NA	TRBV12-3/TRBV12-4	TRBJ1-6	NA	TGTGCCAGCACCCTAGGACAGACCCTGTATTCACCCCTCCACTTT	CASTLGQTLYSPLHF
many	TRBV12-3/TRBV12-4	TRBJ2-2	NA	TGTGCCAGCAGTTTCGGTGGGTCGAACACCGGGGAGCTGTTTTTT	CASSFGGSNTGELFF
NA	TRBV20-1	TRBJ2-7	NA	TGCAGTGCTAAAGGGGGGGTCAGAGGGGAGCAGTACTTC	CSAKGGVRGEQYF
many	TRBV6-2/TRBV6-3	TRBJ2-7	NA	TGTGCCAGCAGAGTGACGGCATCCTACGAGCAGTACTTC	CASRVTASYEQYF
many	TRBV9	TRBJ1-1	NA	TGTGCCAGCAGCGTATCAGCTACTATGAACACTGAAGCTTTCTTT	CASSVSATMNTEAFF
few	TRBV9	TRBJ1-5	TRBD1	TGTGCCAGCAGCGTAACAGGGGTAGGACAGCCCCAGCATTTT	CASSVTGVGQPQHF